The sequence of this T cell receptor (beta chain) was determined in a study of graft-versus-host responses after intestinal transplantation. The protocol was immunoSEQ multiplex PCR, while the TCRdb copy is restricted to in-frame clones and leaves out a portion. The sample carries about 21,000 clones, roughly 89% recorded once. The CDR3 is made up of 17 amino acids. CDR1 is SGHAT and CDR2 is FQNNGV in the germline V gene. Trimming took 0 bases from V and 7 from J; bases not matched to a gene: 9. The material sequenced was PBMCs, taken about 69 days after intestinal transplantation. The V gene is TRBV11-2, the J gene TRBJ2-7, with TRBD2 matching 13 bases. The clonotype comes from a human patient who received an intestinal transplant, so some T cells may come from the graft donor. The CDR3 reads CASSLDGTSGDSWEQYF. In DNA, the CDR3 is TGTGCCAGCAGCTTAGATGGGACTAGCGGGGACTCCTGGGAGCAGTACTTC.